This T cell receptor beta chain derives from a study of identical twins. V dropped 2 bases and J dropped 6 bases, with 9 bases sitting between them. This CDR3 has 13 residues. Germline V gene sequence: CDR1 MNHNS, CDR2 SASEGT. Template switching, a step in the protocol, added a universal primer site, and cDNA carried unique molecular identifiers. Each CDR3 protein gets one entry after TCRdb re-called the 5' RACE reads with MiXCR. Of just under 650,000 distinct CDR3 sequences in the sample, under 8.5% were seen once. These data were likewise used in another study, on yellow fever vaccine responses in identical twins.

What was sequenced was PBMCs. The genes are TRBV6-1 and TRBJ2-3; D gene uncertain. This sequence originates from a woman aged 18-29 years in good health. The CDR3 loop is CASSEQLSDTQYF. The CDR3 nucleotides are TGTGCCAGCAGTGAACAACTGTCGGATACGCAGTATTTT.